This entry concerns a single T cell receptor beta chain. These data are taken from a study of blood T cell repertoires in COVID-19. For the study at large: PBMCs, B-cell-depleted T cells, or T cells provided the cDNA or gDNA that made up the material.

The germline CDR1 and CDR2 sequences are GTSNPN and SVGIG (reference sequence). The CDR3 has 14 amino acids. J was trimmed by 10 bases and V by 0 bases; bases with no gene match: 8. In the original analysis: Amplification of reference gene primers was used by the study to estimate nucleated cell counts. Clones were sequenced by immunoSEQ multiplex PCR, and TCRdb holds only the in-frame ones, with some missing. Clonal size and the V and J genes are those of that table, whereas D and trimming came from the DNA. The profile shows roughly 130,000 clones, around four fifths of them singletons. Sequences were obtained from peripheral blood. The receptor was derived from a man in his forties or fifties with active or convalescent COVID-19. The gene calls are TRBV30 and TRBJ1-2, with 10 bases lining up with TRBD1. The CDR3 region has the DNA TGTGCCTGGAGTGTACTCCGGGACAGGGGAAACTACACCTTC. It is translated as CAWSVLRDRGNYTF.